The 17 T cell receptor beta chains given below trace back to one sample, sequenced in a study of fetal regulatory T cell absence and autoimmunity. Here immunoSEQ multiplex PCR was the method, and the copy in TCRdb shows in-frame clones only, minus some. Among about 43,000 clones listed, roughly 83% were seen once. Input material: cord blood. The receptors stem from a newborn boy with IPEX syndrome.

V gene TRBV6-1 combines with J gene TRBJ2-1; D unresolved. V lost 4 bases and J 8 bases, leaving 12 bases between the germline ends. Germline values: CDR1 MNHNS, CDR2 SASEGT. The CDR3 loop spans 13 amino acids. CDR3 coding DNA: TGTGCCAGCAGTGCGGAAATCCCATATGAGCAGTTCTTC. It is translated as CASSAEIPYEQFF.

This clone was detected a few times. This chain joins TRBV23-1 and TRBJ1-5, with TRBD1 matching 7 bases. TRBV23-1 belongs to the ORF category, with a function that is uncertain. This CDR3 is built from 12 residues. With V trimmed by 3 bases and J by 14 bases, 7 bases remained unmatched. Here the CDR3 DNA reads TGCGCCAGCAGTCAGCACGCAGGGACAGAGCATTTT. Amino acids: CASSQHAGTEHF.

The V and J genes are TRBV7-9 and TRBJ1-3; D ambiguous. V was cut by 5 bases and J by 0 bases, with 20 bases left in between. Germline values: CDR1 SEHNR, CDR2 FQNEAQ (reference sequence). The CDR3 totals 18 residues. The CDR3 here is CASSPLSVRTDSGNTIYF. For the CDR3, the DNA is TGTGCCAGCAGCCCACTGTCTGTTCGGACCGACTCTGGAAACACCATATATTTT.

The chain joins TRBV27 to TRBJ2-3; unclear D gene. Trimming pared 6 bases from V and 3 bases from J, leaving 7 bases between. CDR1 and CDR2 (germline): MNHEY, SMNVEV (reference sequence). The CDR3 runs 12 residues. CDR3 in amino acids: CASRPDTDTQYF. The CDR3 nucleotides read TGTGCCAGCAGACCCGATACAGATACGCAGTATTTT.

This sequence joins TRBV30 and TRBJ2-3, with D tentatively TRBD1 or TRBD2 (5 bases each). CDR3 length: 13 amino acids. Germline values: CDR1 GTSNPN, CDR2 SVGIG (reference sequence). The CDR3 loop is CAREGFLTDTQYF. The CDR3 DNA follows: TGTGCGCGTGAGGGGTTCTTGACAGATACGCAGTATTTT.

The CDR3 DNA reads as TGTGCCAGTAGTAGTCCCGGGGGACAGGGTTCTCGAGATCAGCCCCAGCATTTT. Protein: CASSSPGGQGSRDQPQHF. The chain is built from TRBV19 and TRBJ1-5; TRBD1 aligns across 9 bases. The germline CDR1 and CDR2 sequences are LNHDA and SQIVND (reference sequence). After removal of 4 bases from V and 5 bases from J, the junction contained 15 bases not matched to a gene. The length of the CDR3 is 18 residues.

The chain combines TRBV6-5 with TRBJ2-5, with 8 nucleotides matching TRBD2. The germline V gene has CDR1 MNHEY and CDR2 SVGAGI. The trim removed 2 bases at V and 1 base at J, leaving 0 bases unmatched. This CDR3 is built from 14 residues. This chain's CDR3 is CASSYTSGQETQYF. CDR3 sequence (DNA): TGTGCCAGCAGTTACACTAGCGGCCAAGAGACCCAGTACTTC.

V and J are TRBV18 and TRBJ1-1, with a weak D call TRBD1 (5 bases). Deletions cut 5 bases from V and 1 base from J, with 8 bases between. This CDR3 is built from 13 residues. Germline loops: CDR1 KGHSH, CDR2 LQKENI. This CDR3 reads CASSATGNTEAFF. In DNA, the CDR3 is TGTGCCAGCTCAGCTACAGGGAACACTGAAGCTTTCTTT.

This chain connects TRBV6-6 to TRBJ1-5, with a tentative D call TRBD1 (5 bases). CDR3 size: 16 residues. Deletions cut 0 bases from V and 6 bases from J, with 15 bases between. Germline values: CDR1 MNHNY, CDR2 SVGAGI (reference sequence). The CDR3 is CASSYSGGGSSQPQHF. The CDR3 coding sequence is TGTGCCAGCAGTTACTCGGGCGGGGGGAGTTCTCAGCCCCAGCATTTT.

J is TRBJ1-2 and V is TRBV5-1; 9 positions match TRBD1. J gave up 4 bases and V 0 bases, and 4 bases lay outside the gene matches. This CDR3 is 15 amino acids long. Germline loops: CDR1 SGHRS, CDR2 YFSETQ. In DNA form, the CDR3 reads TGCGCCAGCAGCTTGGGAGACAGGGGGATCTATGGCTACACCTTC. It is translated as CASSLGDRGIYGYTF.

This chain links TRBV5-1 with TRBJ1-1, with 7 positions matching TRBD1. The CDR3 sequence is 13 residues long. Trimming cost V 5 bases and J 7 bases; bases outside gene matches: 8. Germline V gives CDR1 SGHRS, CDR2 YFSETQ. The CDR3 DNA is TGCGCCAGCAGTTACGGACAGGCCTATGAAGCTTTCTTT. Protein sequence: CASSYGQAYEAFF.

J is TRBJ2-3 and V is TRBV11-2; 9 nucleotides agree with TRBD2. The CDR3 is 19 residues long. V lost 2 bases and J lost 4; bases outside the gene matches: 16. Per the germline V gene, CDR1 is SGHAT and CDR2 is FQNNGV. The CDR3: CASSLIPGDSGSRSDTQYF. CDR3 coding DNA: TGTGCCAGCAGCTTAATTCCCGGGGATAGCGGGAGTAGGTCAGATACGCAGTATTTT.

The V call is TRBV5-6, the J call TRBJ2-7, with 8 positions matching TRBD2. This CDR3 region has 14 residues. The V gene end was trimmed by 3 bases and the J gene end by 3 bases; junction bases not matched to a gene: 5. Germline lookup yields CDR1 SGHDT and CDR2 YYEEEE. The CDR3 loop reads CASSSGLAYYEQYF. CDR3 nucleotide sequence: TGTGCCAGCAGCTCCGGACTAGCCTACTACGAGCAGTACTTC.

The chain recombines TRBV18 with TRBJ1-3; D gene unclear. The CDR3 runs 12 residues. Trimming shortened V by 3 bases and J by 0 bases, and 0 bases separated the two germline ends. Germline assignment: CDR1 KGHSH and CDR2 LQKENI. The CDR3, as DNA: TGTGCCAGCTCACCCTCTGGAAACACCATATATTTT. This sequence encodes CASSPSGNTIYF.

J is TRBJ2-7 and V is TRBV7-9; the match to TRBD2 covers 11 bases. Germline V gene lookup returns CDR1 SEHNR and CDR2 FQNEAQ (reference sequence). Germline trimming cut 1 base from V and 0 bases from J; bases unmatched to any gene: 5. CDR3 length: 17 amino acids. CDR3 protein: CASSLGWGTSGSYEQYF. Written as DNA, the CDR3 is TGTGCCAGCAGCTTAGGTTGGGGGACTAGCGGCTCCTACGAGCAGTACTTC.

CDR3 nucleotide sequence: TGTGCCAGCCAGCGGGAGGGCCGCGAGCAGTACTTC. It specifies CASQREGREQYF. The chain recombines TRBV18 with TRBJ2-7; 10 positions match TRBD2. This CDR3 is 12 amino acids long. Trimming removed 8 bases from V and 6 bases from J; junction bases left unmatched: 4. Germline lookup yields CDR1 KGHSH and CDR2 LQKENI.

The chain carries TRBV7-2 and TRBJ1-2; no clear D. The CDR3 is 14 amino acids. V lost 5 bases to trimming and J lost 4 bases, with 14 bases between them. Per germline, CDR1 SGHTA and CDR2 FQGNSA. The CDR3 bases are TGTGCCAGCAGCCCAAGAGGTCGCGGCTATGGCTACACCTTC. Amino acids: CASSPRGRGYGYTF.